Listed below are T cell receptor beta chains from one sample, sequenced in a study of cytomegalovirus exposure and HLA in healthy donors. Assay: immunoSEQ multiplex PCR; the TCRdb copy retains only in-frame clones and omits some. Altogether 250,000 or so clones are present, about 90% being singletons, with the ten largest covering less than 2%. Sample: PBMCs. The receptors derive from a girl aged 2-15 years in good health and CMV-seronegative. Both conserved end residues are part of each CDR3. The D gene is left open where the match is weak. Size values are once, few and many counts, or a class for expanded clones, and some rows have none.

clone size: .; CDR3 length: 14; D gene: TRBD1; J gene: TRBJ1-2; V gene: TRBV6-5; CDR3 protein: CASSYRGQGDGYTF; CDR3 DNA: TGTGCCAGCAGTTACAGGGGACAGGGGGATGGCTACACCTTC
clone size: .; CDR3 length: 13; D gene: TRBD2; J gene: TRBJ2-1; V gene: TRBV19; CDR3 protein: CASSVSGLNEQFF; CDR3 DNA: TGTGCCAGTAGTGTTAGCGGGTTGAATGAGCAGTTCTTC
clone size: .; CDR3 length: 16; D gene: .; J gene: TRBJ1-2; V gene: TRBV11-1; CDR3 protein: CASSSIPLTAASGYTF; CDR3 DNA: TGTGCCAGCAGCTCGATCCCTCTAACAGCCGCTTCTGGCTACACCTTC
clone size: .; CDR3 length: 13; D gene: TRBD1; J gene: TRBJ2-7; V gene: TRBV28; CDR3 protein: CASKTGGLYEQYF; CDR3 DNA: TGTGCCAGCAAGACAGGGGGGCTATACGAGCAGTACTTC
clone size: .; CDR3 length: 14; D gene: TRBD2; J gene: TRBJ2-1; V gene: TRBV25-1; CDR3 protein: CASQGLAKNNEQFF; CDR3 DNA: TGTGCCAGCCAGGGACTAGCGAAGAACAATGAGCAGTTCTTC
clone size: .; CDR3 length: 14; D gene: TRBD1; J gene: TRBJ1-1; V gene: TRBV6-5; CDR3 protein: CASSYGTENTEAFF; CDR3 DNA: TGTGCCAGCAGTTACGGGACAGAGAACACTGAAGCTTTCTTT
clone size: .; CDR3 length: 14; D gene: TRBD1; J gene: TRBJ2-5; V gene: TRBV7-6; CDR3 protein: CASSLFSGTAPRDF; CDR3 DNA: TGTGCCAGCAGCCTATTTTCCGGGACAGCCCCCCGGGACTTC
clone size: .; CDR3 length: 13; D gene: .; J gene: TRBJ1-5; V gene: TRBV6-1; CDR3 protein: CATIPHSNQPQHF; CDR3 DNA: TGTGCCACTATCCCGCATAGCAATCAGCCCCAGCATTTT
clone size: .; CDR3 length: 11; D gene: .; J gene: TRBJ2-3; V gene: TRBV10-2; CDR3 protein: CASRSTDTQYF; CDR3 DNA: TGCGCCAGCAGATCAACAGATACGCAGTATTTT
clone size: .; CDR3 length: 14; D gene: TRBD2; J gene: TRBJ2-1; V gene: TRBV19; CDR3 protein: CASSIVGGADEQFF; CDR3 DNA: TGTGCCAGTAGTATAGTCGGGGGGGCAGATGAGCAGTTCTTC
clone size: .; CDR3 length: 17; D gene: TRBD2; J gene: TRBJ2-3; V gene: TRBV11-2; CDR3 protein: CASSSSVLALSTDTQYF; CDR3 DNA: TGTGCCAGCAGCTCAAGTGTACTAGCGCTTAGCACAGATACGCAGTATTTT
clone size: .; CDR3 length: 15; D gene: TRBD1; J gene: TRBJ1-1; V gene: TRBV6-6; CDR3 protein: CASSYGTGTNSQAFF; CDR3 DNA: TGTGCCAGCAGCTATGGGACAGGTACCAATAGTCAAGCTTTCTTT
clone size: .; CDR3 length: 14; D gene: TRBD2; J gene: TRBJ2-1; V gene: TRBV2; CDR3 protein: CASSVLAGENEQFF; CDR3 DNA: TGTGCCAGCAGTGTTTTAGCGGGGGAAAATGAGCAGTTCTTC
clone size: .; CDR3 length: 14; D gene: TRBD1; J gene: TRBJ1-1; V gene: TRBV27; CDR3 protein: CASSPTGANTEAFF; CDR3 DNA: TGTGCCAGCAGCCCGACAGGGGCTAACACTGAAGCTTTCTTT
clone size: .; CDR3 length: 21; D gene: .; J gene: TRBJ2-3; V gene: TRBV21-1; CDR3 protein: CASSKPDQTRTQREVTDTQYF; CDR3 DNA: TGTGCCAGCAGCAAACCCGACCAAACCCGAACTCAGCGGGAGGTAACAGATACGCAGTATTTT
clone size: .; CDR3 length: 15; D gene: TRBD1; J gene: TRBJ2-3; V gene: TRBV15; CDR3 protein: CATSRGDSSPDTQYF; CDR3 DNA: TGTGCCACCAGCAGAGGGGACAGTTCACCAGATACGCAGTATTTT
clone size: .; CDR3 length: 14; D gene: .; J gene: TRBJ2-5; V gene: TRBV5-4; CDR3 protein: CASSLVDSQETQYF; CDR3 DNA: TGTGCCAGCAGCTTGGTAGACAGCCAAGAGACCCAGTACTTC
clone size: .; CDR3 length: 15; D gene: TRBD2; J gene: TRBJ2-1; V gene: TRBV28; CDR3 protein: CASSLPGGLDNEQFF; CDR3 DNA: TGTGCCAGCAGTCTTCCGGGGGGACTCGACAATGAGCAGTTCTTC
clone size: .; CDR3 length: 14; D gene: TRBD2; J gene: TRBJ2-2; V gene: TRBV5-6; CDR3 protein: CASSPGLTTGELFF; CDR3 DNA: TGTGCCAGCAGCCCGGGACTAACGACCGGGGAGCTGTTTTTT
clone size: .; CDR3 length: 21; D gene: .; J gene: TRBJ2-6; V gene: TRBV21-1; CDR3 protein: CASSKVGTGETRNSGANVLTF; CDR3 DNA: TGTGCCAGCAGCAAAGTGGGGACAGGGGAGACCAGAAACTCTGGGGCCAACGTCCTGACTTTC
clone size: .; CDR3 length: 11; D gene: .; J gene: TRBJ2-3; V gene: TRBV29-1; CDR3 protein: CSVKQANTQYF; CDR3 DNA: TGCAGCGTTAAGCAAGCGAATACGCAGTATTTT
clone size: once; CDR3 length: 16; D gene: .; J gene: TRBJ1-5; V gene: TRBV27; CDR3 protein: CASSFSREGSGQPQHF; CDR3 DNA: TGTGCCAGCAGTTTTTCCCGGGAGGGTTCAGGTCAGCCCCAGCATTTT
clone size: once; CDR3 length: 14; D gene: TRBD1; J gene: TRBJ2-5; V gene: TRBV5-6; CDR3 protein: CASSLAAGGETQYF; CDR3 DNA: TGTGCCAGCAGCTTGGCGGCAGGGGGCGAGACCCAGTACTTC
clone size: .; CDR3 length: 13; D gene: .; J gene: TRBJ2-5; V gene: TRBV6-6; CDR3 protein: CASSYNRQETPYF; CDR3 DNA: TGTGCCAGCAGTTATAATAGACAAGAGACCCCGTACTTC
clone size: .; CDR3 length: 14; D gene: TRBD2; J gene: TRBJ2-1; V gene: TRBV4-1; CDR3 protein: CASSQGGGSNEQFF; CDR3 DNA: TGCGCCAGCAGCCAAGGGGGAGGGAGCAATGAGCAGTTCTTC
clone size: few; CDR3 length: 17; D gene: TRBD1; J gene: TRBJ1-5; V gene: TRBV7-9; CDR3 protein: CASSLGTGGAYNQPQHF; CDR3 DNA: TGTGCCAGCAGCTTAGGGACAGGGGGCGCATACAATCAGCCCCAGCATTTT
clone size: .; CDR3 length: 14; D gene: .; J gene: TRBJ1-2; V gene: TRBV27; CDR3 protein: CASSFNLGENGYTF; CDR3 DNA: TGTGCCAGCAGTTTTAATTTAGGGGAAAATGGCTACACCTTC
clone size: once; CDR3 length: 15; D gene: TRBD2; J gene: TRBJ2-1; V gene: TRBV7-8; CDR3 protein: CATATVQRGGFEQFF; CDR3 DNA: TGTGCCACCGCGACAGTCCAGCGGGGGGGCTTTGAGCAGTTCTTC
clone size: once; CDR3 length: 17; D gene: TRBD2; J gene: TRBJ2-5; V gene: TRBV5-5; CDR3 protein: CASSLGSGSILWETQYF; CDR3 DNA: TGTGCCAGCAGCCTGGGCAGCGGGAGCATCTTATGGGAGACCCAGTACTTC
clone size: .; CDR3 length: 14; D gene: .; J gene: TRBJ2-7; V gene: TRBV11-2; CDR3 protein: CASSFGGRGYEQYF; CDR3 DNA: TGTGCCAGCAGCTTCGGGGGGCGAGGCTACGAGCAGTACTTC
clone size: .; CDR3 length: 16; D gene: .; J gene: TRBJ2-1; V gene: TRBV5-1; CDR3 protein: CASSLAPGEEYNEQFF; CDR3 DNA: TGCGCCAGCAGCTTGGCCCCGGGGGAAGAGTACAATGAGCAGTTCTTC
clone size: .; CDR3 length: 13; D gene: TRBD1; J gene: TRBJ1-2; V gene: TRBV27; CDR3 protein: CASSPGTGGGYTF; CDR3 DNA: TGTGCCAGCAGTCCCGGGACAGGGGGAGGCTACACCTTC